This T cell receptor (beta chain) was obtained from a study of T-cell reconstitution after alpha-beta-depleted transplantation in children. Trimming removed 4 bases from V and 7 bases from J, with 23 bases in between. CDR3 length: 16 amino acids. Preparing the TCRbeta library involved the use of unique molecular identifiers. From the PCR reads, TCRdb called clonotypes with MiXCR, one entry per CDR3 protein. The table includes 450,000 to 500,000 distinct CDR3 sequences, approximately 12% detected once. The chain couples TRBV12-3 or TRBV12-4 to TRBJ2-7; no reliable D call. The receptor was isolated from a human donor who donated a stem cell graft to a child with combined immunodeficiency. Sequenced here: PBMCs from the stem cell graft donor, sampled from the stem cell graft. CDR3 DNA sequence: TGTGCCAGCAGTTCAAGGCTCAACGCCGCCCAAGGGGAGCAGTACTTC. It translates to CASSSRLNAAQGEQYF.